What follows are 9 T cell receptor beta chains derived from one specimen sequenced in a study of cytomegalovirus exposure and HLA in healthy donors. Clones were sequenced by immunoSEQ multiplex PCR, and TCRdb holds only the in-frame ones, with some missing. The sample has about 220,000 clones; around 88% are singletons. The sequenced material came from PBMCs. These receptors were collected from a woman under 30 in good health and CMV-seronegative.

V gene TRBV7-6 combines with J gene TRBJ2-7; TRBD2 matches 13 bases. This CDR3 spans 15 amino acids. Germline V gene data show CDR1 as SGHVS and CDR2 as FNYEAQ. Trimming at V came to 6 bases and at J to 2 bases, leaving 4 bases not matched to a gene. CDR3 in amino acids: CASSKGTSGTYEQYF. As DNA, the CDR3 is TGTGCCAGCAGTAAAGGGACTAGCGGGACCTACGAGCAGTACTTC.

J is TRBJ2-1 and V is TRBV27; 7 bases line up with TRBD2. The CDR3 consists of 17 residues. The germline gives CDR1 MNHEY, CDR2 SMNVEV (reference sequence). V lost 3 bases, J lost 8 bases, and 16 bases stayed unmatched. The CDR3 DNA is TGTGCCAGCAGTTTCCAGATGGGGCTAGCGGTTAGGGATGAGCAGTTCTTC. Protein product: CASSFQMGLAVRDEQFF.

This chain links TRBV2 with TRBJ2-3; maybe TRBD2 (7 bases). This CDR3 spans 15 amino acids. V shed 3 bases and J shed 2 bases, with 12 bases lying between them. Germline values: CDR1 SNHLY, CDR2 FYNNEI. CDR3 bases: TGTGCCAGCAGTGATCGGGGGGCCTCCACAGATACGCAGTATTTT. This translates into CASSDRGASTDTQYF. Using reference TRBV2 and TRBJ2-3 for the parts outside the CDR3, the full variable domain is EPEVTQTPSHQVTQMGQEVILRCVPISNHLYFYWYRQILGQKVEFLVSFYNNEISEKSEIFDDQFSVERPDGSNFTLKIRSTKLEDSAMYFCASSDRGASTDTQYFGPGTRLTVL.

The V gene is TRBV19, the J gene TRBJ2-7, with 7 positions matching TRBD2. The V gene's germline CDR1 is LNHDA and CDR2 SQIVND (reference sequence). CDR3 size: 13 residues. J was trimmed by 3 bases and V by 6 bases; bases with no gene match: 5. CDR3 in amino acids: CASSTGTNYEQYF. Written as DNA, the CDR3 is TGTGCCAGTAGCACGGGGACTAACTACGAGCAGTACTTC.

This chain uses TRBV5-6 with TRBJ2-1; TRBD2 agrees at 7 bases. Germline V gene sequence: CDR1 SGHDT, CDR2 YYEEEE. This CDR3 contains 15 residues. Trimming took 4 bases from V and 6 from J; bases not matched to a gene: 10. This CDR3 reads CASSLAATYINEQFF. CDR3 in DNA: TGTGCCAGCAGCCTAGCGGCCACCTATATCAATGAGCAGTTCTTC.

The chain has TRBV4-1 and TRBJ1-2; D is unclear. The V gene lost 1 base and the J gene lost 3 bases, with 12 bases spanning the gap. Germline values: CDR1 MGHRA, CDR2 YSYEKL. CDR3 length: 15 amino acids. CDR3 nucleotides: TGCGCCAGCAGCCAAGTCGGAGTGCCCGACTATGGCTACACCTTC. As protein: CASSQVGVPDYGYTF.

V is TRBV10-3 and J is TRBJ1-5; a weak D match, TRBD1 (6 bases). The germline V gene encodes CDR1 ENHRY and CDR2 SYGVKD. Trimming stripped 0 bases from V and 4 bases from J, with 10 bases between. This CDR3 comprises 15 residues. CDR3 DNA: TGTGCCATCAGTGAGTCGAGCGGACAGAATCAGCCCCAGCATTTT. Translating it yields CAISESSGQNQPQHF.

The chain carries TRBV5-1 and TRBJ2-3; 12 nucleotides agree with TRBD2. With V trimmed by 3 bases and J by 0 bases, 5 bases remained unmatched. The V gene's germline CDR1 is SGHRS and CDR2 YFSETQ. The CDR3 runs 17 residues. The CDR3 bases are TGCGCCAGCAGCTACGCAGGACTAGCGGGGAGCACAGATACGCAGTATTTT. Amino acid sequence: CASSYAGLAGSTDTQYF.

This chain joins TRBV27 and TRBJ1-1; D remains unclear. Per germline, CDR1 MNHEY and CDR2 SMNVEV (reference sequence). CDR3 size: 15 residues. Deletions cut 1 base from V and 4 bases from J, with 13 bases between. The DNA for the CDR3 is TGTGCCAGCAGTTTATTTCGGTCCGGGGTCACTGAAGCTTTCTTT. It yields the protein CASSLFRSGVTEAFF.